Listed below are T cell receptor beta chains from one sample, sequenced in a study of OX40 agonist ivuxolimab in advanced cancers. Here immunoSEQ multiplex PCR was the method, and the copy in TCRdb shows in-frame clones only, minus some. The sample lists under 100,000 clones, around 85% occurring once. The input for sequencing was CD4+ or CD8+ T cells sorted from blood, taken in a trial of the OX40 agonist ivuxolimab. These receptor sequences come from an adult with an advanced solid tumor such as melanoma, head and neck, liver or kidney cancer. Both conserved end residues are part of each CDR3. D genes are given only for firm matches. Some rows mark clone size as missing; the rest say once, few, many or name a class of expanded clone.

d_call,clone_size,v_call,j_call,cdr3_nt,cdr3_aa
TRBD1,.,TRBV7-9,TRBJ2-2,TGTGCCAGCAGCTCACCGGGACAGGGGGCGGCCGGGGAGCTGTTTTTT,CASSSPGQGAAGELFF
.,.,TRBV28,TRBJ2-4,TGTGCCAGCAGTCCTCACTCGGATGCCAAAAACATTCAGTACTTC,CASSPHSDAKNIQYF
.,.,TRBV7-6,TRBJ1-6,TGTGCCAGCAGCTTAGAAGGGACCCTTATCTTT,CASSLEGTLIF
.,.,TRBV11-2,TRBJ1-6,TGTGCCAGCAGCCCCGACTTCCGAGGGGCCCTCCACTTT,CASSPDFRGALHF
TRBD1,few,TRBV29-1,TRBJ1-1,TGCAGCGGCAACAGGGGCACTGAAGCTTTCTTT,CSGNRGTEAFF
.,.,TRBV28,TRBJ2-3,TGTGCCAGCATTCTAGGAAAGCATGGGTGGTCAGATACGCAGTATTTT,CASILGKHGWSDTQYF
.,once,TRBV5-1,TRBJ1-3,TGCGCCAGCAGCTTGGCAGGGTTCTCTGGAAACACCATATATTTT,CASSLAGFSGNTIYF
.,.,TRBV6-1,TRBJ1-5,TGTGCCAGCAGTGAAGTCCGGGCGGCCCAGCATTTT,CASSEVRAAQHF
.,.,TRBV5-1,TRBJ1-4,TGCGCCAGCGGCAGGGACGGCGCAACTAATGAAAAACTGTTTTTT,CASGRDGATNEKLFF
.,.,TRBV15,TRBJ2-2,TGTGCCACCAGCAGAGTTGCTGGACGGGTCACCGGGGAGCTGTTTTTT,CATSRVAGRVTGELFF
.,.,TRBV5-6,TRBJ2-5,TGTGCCAGCAGCTCCCCGGCGGGGGCCCAAGAGACCCAGTACTTC,CASSSPAGAQETQYF
.,.,TRBV4-3,TRBJ1-5,TGCGCCAGCAGCCAAGAATGGGGCCCGAATAGCAATCAGCCCCAGCATTTT,CASSQEWGPNSNQPQHF
TRBD2,.,TRBV5-1,TRBJ2-3,TGCGCCAGCAGCTTGGCCTCTGGTAGCGGGGATTTAGATACGCAGTATTTT,CASSLASGSGDLDTQYF
.,.,TRBV28,TRBJ1-1,TGTGCCTGGTCTATGCCATTGGGGGCTTTCTTT,CAWSMPLGAFF
.,.,TRBV5-1,TRBJ1-1,TGCGCCAGCAGCTGGGACACCAGGAACACTGAAGCTTTCTTT,CASSWDTRNTEAFF
.,.,TRBV11-2,TRBJ2-5,TGTGCCAGCAGCCGCGAGCGAGAGACCCAGTACTTC,CASSRERETQYF
.,.,TRBV20-1,TRBJ2-5,TGCAGTGCTAGCCCCCAAGAGACCCAGTACTTC,CSASPQETQYF
.,few,TRBV7-8,TRBJ1-2,TGTGCCAGCAGCTTAGAACAGGGTACATATGGCTACACCTTC,CASSLEQGTYGYTF